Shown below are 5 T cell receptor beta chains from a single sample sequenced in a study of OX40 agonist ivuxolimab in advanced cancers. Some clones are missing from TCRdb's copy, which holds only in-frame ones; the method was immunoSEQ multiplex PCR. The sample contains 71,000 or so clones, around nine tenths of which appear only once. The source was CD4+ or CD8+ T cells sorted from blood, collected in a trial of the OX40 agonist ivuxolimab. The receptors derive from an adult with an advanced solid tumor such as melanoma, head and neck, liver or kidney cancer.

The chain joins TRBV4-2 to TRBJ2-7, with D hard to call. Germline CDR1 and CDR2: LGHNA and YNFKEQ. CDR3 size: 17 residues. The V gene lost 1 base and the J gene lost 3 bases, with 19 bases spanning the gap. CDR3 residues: CASSQVVAFSSIYEQYF. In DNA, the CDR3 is TGTGCCAGCAGCCAAGTAGTAGCATTCAGTTCCATCTACGAGCAGTACTTC.

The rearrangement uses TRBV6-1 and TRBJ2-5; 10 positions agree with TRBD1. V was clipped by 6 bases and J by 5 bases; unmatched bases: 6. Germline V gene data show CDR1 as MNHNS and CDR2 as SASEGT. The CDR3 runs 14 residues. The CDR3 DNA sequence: TGTGCCAGCAGCGCTGACAGGGGGCCGGAGACCCAGTACTTC. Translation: CASSADRGPETQYF.

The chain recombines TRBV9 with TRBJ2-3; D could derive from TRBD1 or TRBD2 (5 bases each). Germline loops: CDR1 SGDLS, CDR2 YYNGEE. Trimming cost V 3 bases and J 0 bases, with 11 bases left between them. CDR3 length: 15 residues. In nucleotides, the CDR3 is TGTGCCAGCAGCGACCGGGACGGAAGCACAGATACGCAGTATTTT. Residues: CASSDRDGSTDTQYF.

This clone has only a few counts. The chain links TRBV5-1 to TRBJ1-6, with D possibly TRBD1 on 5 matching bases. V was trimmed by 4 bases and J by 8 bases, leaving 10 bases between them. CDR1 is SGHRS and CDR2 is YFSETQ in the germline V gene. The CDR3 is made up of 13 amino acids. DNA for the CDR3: TGCGCCAGCAGCCTGCAAGGGGATTCACCCCTCCACTTT. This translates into CASSLQGDSPLHF.

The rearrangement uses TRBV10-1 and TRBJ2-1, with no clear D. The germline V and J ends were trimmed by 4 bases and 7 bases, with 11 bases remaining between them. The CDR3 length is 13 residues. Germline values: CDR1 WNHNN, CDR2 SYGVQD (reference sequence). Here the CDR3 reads CASSGRGGNEQFF. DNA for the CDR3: TGCGCCAGCAGTGGTAGAGGTGGTAATGAGCAGTTCTTC.